This section outlines one T cell receptor (beta chain) sequence together with its context. 60 Vbeta and 13 Jbeta primers were used in PCR. This table comes from immunoSEQ multiplex PCR, and its TCRdb copy is limited to in-frame clones, with some not included. The sample holds about 160,000 clones, 75% seen once. Germline V gene lookup returns CDR1 ENHRY and CDR2 SYGVKD. V was pared by 4 bases and J by 2 bases, with 6 bases of the junction left unmatched. The CDR3 consists of 16 residues. These data are taken from a study of cytomegalovirus exposure and HLA in healthy donors. Sequenced sample: PBMCs. The receptor's source is a woman in her forties or fifties in good health and CMV-seropositive. The chain is built from TRBV10-3 and TRBJ1-3; 9 bases fit TRBD1. The CDR3 coding sequence is TGTGCCATCAGTGCCGGGACAGGGAATACTGGAAACACCATATATTTT. Translating it yields CAISAGTGNTGNTIYF.